The clone carrying this T cell receptor beta chain was recorded only once. Method: immunoSEQ multiplex PCR; TCRdb's copy keeps in-frame clones and lacks some. This table holds 75,000 to 100,000 clones, 80% to 95% found once. This record belongs to a study of technical replicates of blood from a few donors. CDR1 is SGHDN and CDR2 is FVKESK in the germline V gene. V was trimmed by 1 base and J by 3 bases, leaving 12 bases between them. CDR3 length: 15 residues. The receptor comes from a human donor in good health. V usage is TRBV14 and J usage is TRBJ1-1; tentatively, D is TRBD1 (6 bases). The sample was T cells isolated from PBMCs. The DNA of the CDR3 is TGTGCCAGCAGCCAAGTTGGGGGCAGGGACACTGAAGCTTTCTTT. Translated, it gives CASSQVGGRDTEAFF.